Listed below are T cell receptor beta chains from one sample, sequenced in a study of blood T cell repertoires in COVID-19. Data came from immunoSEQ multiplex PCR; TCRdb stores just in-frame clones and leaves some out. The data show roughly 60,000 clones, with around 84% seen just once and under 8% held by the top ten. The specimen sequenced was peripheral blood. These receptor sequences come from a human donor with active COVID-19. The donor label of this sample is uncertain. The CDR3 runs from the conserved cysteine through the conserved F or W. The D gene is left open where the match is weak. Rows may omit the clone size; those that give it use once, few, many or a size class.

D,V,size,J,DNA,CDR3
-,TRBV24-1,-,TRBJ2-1,TGTGCCACCAGTAGTATTAACTTCCCTGAGCAGTTCTTC,CATSSINFPEQFF
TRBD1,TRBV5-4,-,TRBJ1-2,TGTGCCAGCAGCCAAACACAGGGGGCGATAAGGGGCTACACCTTC,CASSQTQGAIRGYTF
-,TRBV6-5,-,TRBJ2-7,TGTGCCAGCAGTTACTCGGAGGTTAGGACCTACGAGCAGTACTTC,CASSYSEVRTYEQYF
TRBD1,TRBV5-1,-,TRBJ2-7,TGCGCCAGCAGCATCGGGACAGGGGGCGCAGGGGAGCAGTACTTC,CASSIGTGGAGEQYF
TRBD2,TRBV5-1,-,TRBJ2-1,TGCGCCAGCGAAGCGGGAGGGGGAACCCACAATGAGCAGTTCTTC,CASEAGGGTHNEQFF
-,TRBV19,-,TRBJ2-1,TGTGCCAGTAGTACCGGAGGTGGGAGCGTTGAGCAGTTCTTC,CASSTGGGSVEQFF
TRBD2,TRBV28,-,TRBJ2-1,TGTGCCAGCGGGGCGAGACTAGCCGAGAGTTACAATGAGCAGTTCTTC,CASGARLAESYNEQFF
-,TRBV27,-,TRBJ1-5,TGTGCCAGCAGTCCGATTCGGTCCATTAATCAGCCCCAGCATTTT,CASSPIRSINQPQHF
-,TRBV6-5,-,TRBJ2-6,TGTGCCAGCAGCCGACTGGCGGGTGGGGCCAACGTCCTGACTTTC,CASSRLAGGANVLTF
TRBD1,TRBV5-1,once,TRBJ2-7,TGCGCCAGCAGCTTGGGGACAGGGCCTCTAACCTACGAGCAGTACTTC,CASSLGTGPLTYEQYF
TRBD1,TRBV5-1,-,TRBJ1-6,TGCGCCAGCAGCTTGGGGGGACAGGGAGATTCACCCCTCCACTTT,CASSLGGQGDSPLHF
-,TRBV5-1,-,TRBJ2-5,TGCGCCAGCAGCTTGGGGAGCCAAGAGACCCAGTACTTC,CASSLGSQETQYF
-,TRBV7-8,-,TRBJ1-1,TGTGCCAGCAGCCGACGGACAGCGAACACTGAAGCTTTCTTT,CASSRRTANTEAFF
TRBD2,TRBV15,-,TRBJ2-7,TGTGCCACCAGCGGGGTAGCGGGAGACTACGAGCAGTACTTC,CATSGVAGDYEQYF
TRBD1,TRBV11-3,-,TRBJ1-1,TGTGCCAGCAGCTTAGGGACAGGAAAGGACACTGAAGCTTTCTTT,CASSLGTGKDTEAFF
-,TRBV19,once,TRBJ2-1,TGTGCCAGTAGCCCAGCCGGGGGAGCACGGAACTACAATGAGCAGTTCTTC,CASSPAGGARNYNEQFF
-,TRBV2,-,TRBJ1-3,TGTGCCAGCAGGACGAGGCTGTCTGGAAACACCATATATTTT,CASRTRLSGNTIYF
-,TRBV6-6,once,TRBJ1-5,TGTGCCAGCAGTCGCAGTCTTAGCAATCAGCCCCAGCATTTT,CASSRSLSNQPQHF
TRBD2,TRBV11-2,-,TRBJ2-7,TGTGCCAGCAGGGAGGGTCTAGCGGTTCTTTACGAGCAGTACTTC,CASREGLAVLYEQYF
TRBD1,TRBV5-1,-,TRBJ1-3,TGCGCCAGCAGCTTGTTGACAGGGGCGGGAAACACCATATATTTT,CASSLLTGAGNTIYF
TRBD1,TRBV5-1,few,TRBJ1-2,TGCGCCAGCTCTGATACCCCGGGACAGGCGGCGCGGGGCTACACCTTC,CASSDTPGQAARGYTF
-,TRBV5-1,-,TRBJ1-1,TGCGCCAGCATCTCAACCGGGGGAGAAGCTTTCTTT,CASISTGGEAFF
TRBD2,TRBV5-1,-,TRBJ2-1,TGCGCCAGCAGCTCCGGGACTAGCGGCAATGAGCAGTTCTTC,CASSSGTSGNEQFF
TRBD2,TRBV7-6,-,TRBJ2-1,TGTGCCAGCAGCAAACTAGCGGGCGGCCCAGGCGAGCAGTTCTTC,CASSKLAGGPGEQFF
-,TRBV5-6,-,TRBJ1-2,TGTGCCAGCAGCCCCACCGGACAGTTCTATGGCTACACCTTC,CASSPTGQFYGYTF
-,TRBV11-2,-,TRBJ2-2,TGTGCCAGCAGCTTAGTTTCAGGGGCCACCGGGGAGCTGTTTTTT,CASSLVSGATGELFF
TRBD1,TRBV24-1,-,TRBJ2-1,TGTGCCACCAGCCGGGACAGTACCTACAATGAGCAGTTCTTC,CATSRDSTYNEQFF
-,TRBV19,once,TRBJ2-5,TGTGCCAGTAGTACAGGGGTGGCCCACCAAGAGACCCAGTACTTC,CASSTGVAHQETQYF
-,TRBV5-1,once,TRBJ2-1,TGCGCCAGCAGCCCCGGGGGAAACTCCTACAATGAGCAGTTCTTC,CASSPGGNSYNEQFF
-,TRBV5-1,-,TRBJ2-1,TGCGCCAGCAGCTTGGAAGGCGGGTCCTACAATGAGCAGTTCTTC,CASSLEGGSYNEQFF
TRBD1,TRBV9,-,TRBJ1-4,TGTGCCAGCAGCGTTTTACAGGGGGAAAATGAAAAACTGTTTTTT,CASSVLQGENEKLFF
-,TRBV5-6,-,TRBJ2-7,TGTGCCAGCAGCACTTTATGGGCCGGGGCCTACGAGCAGTACTTC,CASSTLWAGAYEQYF
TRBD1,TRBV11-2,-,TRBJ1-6,TGTGCCAGCAGCTCGGGACAGGGAAGCAATTCACCCCTCCACTTT,CASSSGQGSNSPLHF
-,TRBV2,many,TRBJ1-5,TGTGCCAGCATATCATCTGCGGGTGCAGCCCAGCATTTT,CASISSAGAAQHF
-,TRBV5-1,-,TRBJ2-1,TGCGCCAGCAGCTTAAGGACTTTCTACAATGAGCAGTTCTTC,CASSLRTFYNEQFF
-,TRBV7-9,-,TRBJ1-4,TGTGCCAGCAGCCCTCAGGAGGCGTGGAGACATGAAAAACTGTTTTTT,CASSPQEAWRHEKLFF
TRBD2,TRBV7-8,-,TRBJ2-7,TGTGCCAGCAGCTTATGGCGCGGGGGGCCCGACGAGCAGTACTTC,CASSLWRGGPDEQYF
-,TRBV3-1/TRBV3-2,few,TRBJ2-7,TGTGCCAGCAGCCCCGGACTTCCTGAGCAGTACTTC,CASSPGLPEQYF
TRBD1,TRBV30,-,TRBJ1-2,TGTGCCTGGAGTTCAACACAGGGGCACTATGGCTACACCTTC,CAWSSTQGHYGYTF
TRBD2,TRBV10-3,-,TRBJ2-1,TGTGCCATCAGAGTTTTTAGCGGGAGCCAGTACAATGAGCAGTTCTTC,CAIRVFSGSQYNEQFF
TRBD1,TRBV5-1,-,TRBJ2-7,TGCGCCAGCAGCTTGGAAGACAGGGCCTACGAGCAGTACTTC,CASSLEDRAYEQYF
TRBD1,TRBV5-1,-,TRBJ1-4,TGCGCCAGCAGCCGGGACAGGAACACTAATGAAAAACTGTTTTTT,CASSRDRNTNEKLFF
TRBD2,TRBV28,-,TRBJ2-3,TGTGCCGCCGGCGGGGCGGGAGGGCCGGTGGATACGCAGTATTTT,CAAGGAGGPVDTQYF
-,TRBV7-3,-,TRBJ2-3,TGTGCCAGCAGCTTAATGGCTAGTTCGGATACGCAGTATTTT,CASSLMASSDTQYF
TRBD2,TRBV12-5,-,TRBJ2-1,TGTGCTACCCTGTGGGAGGGTTTTTACAATGAGCAGTTCTTC,CATLWEGFYNEQFF
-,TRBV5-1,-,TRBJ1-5,TGCGCCAGCAGCTTGCGGGGGGGTGGCAATCAGCCCCAGCATTTT,CASSLRGGGNQPQHF
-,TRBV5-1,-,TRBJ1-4,TGCGCCAGCAGCTTGGAAGGAGGGAAGAATGAAAAACTGTTTTTT,CASSLEGGKNEKLFF
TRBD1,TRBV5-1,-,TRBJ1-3,TGCGCCAGCAGCCCGAGGGGGCCTGGAAACACCATATATTTT,CASSPRGPGNTIYF
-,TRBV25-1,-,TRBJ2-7,TGTGCCAGCAAGGAGGGAGCCGAGCAGTACTTC,CASKEGAEQYF
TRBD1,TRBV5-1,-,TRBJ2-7,TGCGCCAGCAGCTCAGGCCGTTTCGGGACAGTGGGGGAAGAGCAGTACTTC,CASSSGRFGTVGEEQYF
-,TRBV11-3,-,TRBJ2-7,TGTGCCAGCAGCTTAGATCTAAGGGGCAGAGTCTACGAGCAGTACTTC,CASSLDLRGRVYEQYF
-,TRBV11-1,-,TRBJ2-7,TGTGCCAGCAGCCAAGACAGGGAGGTACCGTACTTC,CASSQDREVPYF
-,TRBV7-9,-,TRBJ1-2,TGTGCCAGCAGCTCCTCAGGATATACTAACTATGGCTACACCTTC,CASSSSGYTNYGYTF
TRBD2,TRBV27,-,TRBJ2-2,TGTGCCAGCAGTCCACCTGGAGCGGGAAGGACCGGGGAGCTGTTTTTT,CASSPPGAGRTGELFF
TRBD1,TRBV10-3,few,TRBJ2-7,TGTGCCATCTCGGCGGGACAGGCCTACGAGCAGTACTTC,CAISAGQAYEQYF
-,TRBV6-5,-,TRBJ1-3,TGTGCCAGCAGTTACTCGACACAGGGATCATACACCATATATTTT,CASSYSTQGSYTIYF
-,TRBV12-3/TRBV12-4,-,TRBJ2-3,TGTGCCAGCAGTTTAGATAGAACCGATACGCAGTATTTT,CASSLDRTDTQYF
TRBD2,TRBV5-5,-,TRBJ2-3,TGTGCCAGCAGCGGCGGACTAGCGGGAGGGCCCGGTACGCAGTATTTT,CASSGGLAGGPGTQYF
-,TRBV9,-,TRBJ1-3,TGTGCCAGCAGCGTAGCATCTTCAGGCTCTGGAAACACCATATATTTT,CASSVASSGSGNTIYF